A single sample gave rise to the 26 T cell receptor beta chains below, sequenced in a study of OX40 agonist ivuxolimab in advanced cancers. Sequenced by immunoSEQ multiplex PCR; TCRdb stores in-frame clones only, minus some. The sample has approximately 50,000 clones, around 85% seen once. The material sequenced was CD4+ or CD8+ T cells sorted from blood, taken in a trial of the OX40 agonist ivuxolimab. All receptors come from an adult with an advanced solid tumor such as melanoma, head and neck, liver or kidney cancer.

In nucleotides, the CDR3 is TGTGCCTGGAAGATTTCTCCCAGGCCGAACACTGAAGCTTTCTTT. Translating it yields CAWKISPRPNTEAFF. This rearrangement joins TRBV30 to TRBJ1-1; D is ambiguous. Germline values: CDR1 GTSNPN, CDR2 SVGIG (reference sequence). This CDR3 comprises 15 residues. Trimming left V 4 bases short and J 1 base short, with 16 bases between.

The chain combines TRBV7-2 with TRBJ2-1; 10 nucleotides align to TRBD1. The CDR3 sequence is 15 residues long. V dropped 6 bases and J dropped 7; count of bases not matched to a gene: 9. Looked up from germline, CDR1 is SGHTA and CDR2 is FQGNSA. The CDR3 is CASRPGQGGTNEQFF. CDR3 nucleotides: TGTGCCAGCAGGCCCGGACAGGGGGGGACAAATGAGCAGTTCTTC.

J is TRBJ1-1 and V is TRBV9; 12 nucleotides agree with TRBD1. CDR1 SGDLS and CDR2 YYNGEE come from the germline V gene. CDR3 length equals 16 residues. With 2 bases clipped from V and 4 bases from J, the junction kept 6 bases outside the gene matches. The CDR3 sequence is CASSVGDRGQITEAFF. The DNA for the CDR3 is TGTGCCAGCAGCGTGGGGGACAGGGGGCAAATCACTGAAGCTTTCTTT.

The rearrangement joins TRBV19 to TRBJ2-2; D is possibly TRBD1 or TRBD2 (5 bases each). This CDR3 spans 16 amino acids. V gave up 0 bases and J gave up 7 bases, with 15 bases separating them. Looked up from germline, CDR1 is LNHDA and CDR2 is SQIVND (reference sequence). CDR3 residues: CASSIEGDFLGGELFF. The CDR3 nucleotides are TGTGCCAGTAGTATAGAGGGGGATTTCCTAGGCGGGGAGCTGTTTTTT. Drawing the rest from reference TRBV19 and TRBJ2-2, the complete variable domain is DGGITQSPKYLFRKEGQNVTLSCEQNLNHDAMYWYRQDPGQGLRLIYYSQIVNDFQKGDIAEGYSVSREKKESFPLTVTSAQKNPTAFYLCASSIEGDFLGGELFFGEGSRLTVL.

Comment on this clone: Other DNA variants within this sample encode the same CDR3. The chain is built from TRBV6-5 and TRBJ1-1; D unresolved. This CDR3 has 12 amino acids. Germline assignment: CDR1 MNHEY and CDR2 SVGAGI. V was trimmed by 6 bases and J by 5 bases, leaving 10 bases between them. This CDR3 reads CASSPTGTEAFF. The CDR3 nucleotides are TGTGCCAGCAGCCCGACCGGGACTGAAGCTTTCTTT.

This clone was seen only a few times. CDR3 in DNA: TGCGCCAGCAGCCAAGATCGACAGCGAAGCTCCTACGAGCAGTACTTC. Protein product: CASSQDRQRSSYEQYF. The chain joins TRBV4-1 to TRBJ2-7; D possibly corresponds to TRBD1 (5 bases). Trimming left V 0 bases short and J 0 bases short, with 12 bases between. The CDR3 loop spans 16 amino acids. CDR1 and CDR2 from the germline V gene are MGHRA and YSYEKL.

The chain uses TRBV4-1 and TRBJ2-1; D uncertain. The germline CDR1 and CDR2 sequences are MGHRA and YSYEKL. The CDR3 is 22 amino acids. The V end was cut by 1 base, the J end by 1 base, with 29 bases between. For the CDR3, the DNA is TGCGCCAGCAGCCAAGGTACTGGGGTTCGGCCACAGCAGATTATATCCTACAATGAGCAGTTCTTC. Protein: CASSQGTGVRPQQIISYNEQFF.

The rearrangement uses TRBV11-1 and TRBJ2-2; D might be TRBD1 (5 bases). This CDR3 has 16 amino acids. Trimming shortened V by 5 bases and J by 1 base, and 14 bases separated the two germline ends. CDR1 is SGHAT and CDR2 is FQDESV in the germline V gene (reference sequence). In nucleotides, the CDR3 is TGTGCCAGCAGCCAACCGTGGGGCTGGAACACCGGGGAGCTGTTTTTT. The encoded protein is CASSQPWGWNTGELFF.

This rearrangement joins TRBV19 to TRBJ1-2; no firm D call. From germline, CDR1 is LNHDA and CDR2 SQIVND (reference sequence). Trimming stripped 0 bases from V and 0 bases from J, with 11 bases between. The CDR3 runs 16 residues. The CDR3 DNA follows: TGTGCCAGTAGTATAGATCTCGAAATAGCTAACTATGGCTACACCTTC. Protein sequence: CASSIDLEIANYGYTF.

The chain recombines TRBV6-5 with TRBJ1-2; 8 bases are a match to TRBD1. With 6 bases clipped from V and 3 bases from J, the junction kept 9 bases outside the gene matches. CDR3 length: 15 amino acids. Germline V gives CDR1 MNHEY, CDR2 SVGAGI. CDR3 in amino acids: CASSLDRGGHYGYTF. CDR3 DNA sequence: TGTGCCAGCAGCCTAGACAGGGGTGGTCACTATGGCTACACCTTC.

V is TRBV4-1 and J is TRBJ2-5, with 7 bases matching TRBD1. V lost 0 bases, J lost 2 bases, and 0 bases stayed unmatched. The CDR3 has 14 amino acids. The germline V gene encodes CDR1 MGHRA and CDR2 YSYEKL. DNA of the CDR3: TGCGCCAGCAGCCAAGACAGGGGGCAAGAGACCCAGTACTTC. Its protein is CASSQDRGQETQYF.

The J gene is TRBJ1-5, the V gene TRBV30, with TRBD1 as a possible D gene (6 bases). V was trimmed by 0 bases and J by 3 bases, leaving 18 bases between them. Per germline, CDR1 GTSNPN and CDR2 SVGIG (reference sequence). The CDR3 sequence is 17 residues long. The CDR3 bases are TGTGCCTGGAGTGTACGCGGACAGATCTACTACAATCAGCCCCAGCATTTT. Encoded protein: CAWSVRGQIYYNQPQHF.

This clone was seen a single time. The rearrangement joins TRBV7-9 to TRBJ1-2; D call uncertain. This CDR3 comprises 16 residues. Germline values: CDR1 SEHNR, CDR2 FQNEAQ (reference sequence). The ends were cut back, 2 bases at V and 1 base at J, with 14 bases in the middle. CDR3 in amino acids: CASSLLASAINYGYTF. CDR3 coding DNA: TGTGCCAGCAGCTTATTGGCCTCCGCGATTAACTATGGCTACACCTTC.

This chain links TRBV19 with TRBJ1-2; D unresolved. The CDR3 runs 12 residues. CDR1 and CDR2 from the germline V gene are LNHDA and SQIVND (reference sequence). Trimming took off 5 bases at V and 8 bases at J, with 12 bases between the two ends. For the CDR3, the DNA is TGTGCCAGTAGTTTTATCGCTTGGGGCTACACCTTC. Protein product: CASSFIAWGYTF.

J is TRBJ2-7 and V is TRBV4-1; D ambiguous. The ends were cut back, 6 bases at V and 0 bases at J, with 18 bases in the middle. This CDR3 contains 16 residues. The germline V gene has CDR1 MGHRA and CDR2 YSYEKL. The CDR3 DNA sequence: TGCGCCAGCAGTTCCGGAACGGGTGGGGACTCCTACGAGCAGTACTTC. It codes for CASSSGTGGDSYEQYF.

CDR3 DNA sequence: TGTGCCAGCAGCCTTGGCCGCACTGAAGCTTTCTTT. The encoded protein is CASSLGRTEAFF. This chain joins TRBV7-9 and TRBJ1-1; D gene ambiguous. V lost 5 bases to trimming and J lost 4 bases, with 8 bases between them. The CDR3 covers 12 residues. Germline loops: CDR1 SEHNR, CDR2 FQNEAQ (reference sequence).

This chain joins TRBV5-4 and TRBJ1-2, with 7 bases identical to TRBD1. The CDR3 is made up of 16 amino acids. The germline V gene has CDR1 SGHNT and CDR2 YYREEE (reference sequence). Losses at the gene ends were 4 bases for V and 4 bases for J; bases not matched to a gene: 13. CDR3 sequence reads: CASSPSGTVRIYGYTF. The DNA for the CDR3 is TGTGCCAGCAGCCCTTCCGGGACAGTTCGGATCTATGGCTACACCTTC.

The V gene is TRBV19, the J gene TRBJ2-7; 9 bases map to TRBD1. This CDR3 is 13 amino acids long. CDR1 is LNHDA, CDR2 SQIVND, per germline (reference sequence). V trimming: 11 bases; J trimming: 4 bases; junction bases outside the gene matches: 9. CDR3 sequence: CASLDRGIYEQYF. The DNA of the CDR3 is TGTGCCTCCCTGGACAGGGGAATTTACGAGCAGTACTTC.

The genes are TRBV5-4 and TRBJ2-7, with D possibly TRBD1 on 6 matching bases. In germline, CDR1 is SGHNT, CDR2 YYREEE (reference sequence). There are 15 residues in the CDR3. The V end lost 4 bases, the J end lost 3 bases, and 17 bases lay between the germline ends. CDR3 in amino acids: CASSPTGHFNYEQYF. DNA of the CDR3: TGTGCCAGCAGCCCAACGGGACATTTCAACTACGAGCAGTACTTC. Together with reference TRBV5-4 and TRBJ2-7, the CDR3 gives the full variable domain: ETGVTQSPTHLIKTRGQQVTLRCSSQSGHNTVSWYQQALGQGPQFIFQYYREEENGRGNFPPRFSGLQFPNYSSELNVNALELDDSALYLCASSPTGHFNYEQYFGPGTRLTVT.

The CDR3 spells CASSLWGKNYEQYF. The CDR3 DNA reads TGTGCCAGCAGTTTATGGGGAAAGAACTACGAGCAGTACTTC. The chain combines TRBV28 with TRBJ2-7; D is undetermined. The CDR3 spans 14 residues. With 0 bases removed from V and 3 bases from J, the gap between germline ends came to 9 bases. CDR1 MDHEN and CDR2 SYDVKM come from the germline V gene.

The chain recombines TRBV6-6 with TRBJ1-1, with no clear D. Trimming took 2 bases from V and 6 from J, leaving 13 bases between them. Germline CDR1 reads MNHNY; CDR2 reads SVGAGI (reference sequence). The CDR3 has 14 amino acids. CDR3 protein: CASSYGWDPPEAFF. The CDR3 DNA reads as TGTGCCAGCAGTTACGGATGGGATCCCCCTGAAGCTTTCTTT.

The gene calls are TRBV30 and TRBJ1-2; D unresolved. The CDR3 runs to 10 residues. The germline V gene encodes CDR1 GTSNPN and CDR2 SVGIG (reference sequence). The germline V and J ends were trimmed by 8 bases and 5 bases, with 9 bases remaining between them. CDR3 coding DNA: TGTGCCCTGGCACGATATGGCTACACCTTC. Residues: CALARYGYTF. Using reference TRBV30 and TRBJ1-2 for the parts outside the CDR3, the full variable domain is SQTIHQWPATLVQPVGSPLSLECTVEGTSNPNLYWYRQAAGRGLQLLFYSVGIGQISSEVPQNLSASRPQDRQFILSSKKLLLSDSGFYLCALARYGYTFGSGTRLTVV.

This clone was seen only a few times. V gene TRBV4-2 combines with J gene TRBJ1-2, with TRBD1 matching 7 bases. With V trimmed by 4 bases and J by 5 bases, 10 bases remained unmatched. The CDR3 totals 15 residues. Germline-derived CDR1 and CDR2 are LGHNA and YNFKEQ. CDR3 amino acids: CASSPSGTAPYGYTF. The CDR3 bases are TGTGCCAGCAGCCCCTCCGGGACAGCTCCTTATGGCTACACCTTC.

V gene TRBV7-9 combines with J gene TRBJ2-1; either TRBD1 or TRBD2 may fit D (5 bases each). This CDR3 is built from 13 residues. Trimming pared 4 bases from V and 6 bases from J, leaving 10 bases between. Germline CDR1 is SEHNR and CDR2 is FQNEAQ (reference sequence). CDR3: CASSSVGGNEQFF. The CDR3 region has the DNA TGTGCCAGCAGCTCCGTTGGGGGCAATGAGCAGTTCTTC.

The J gene is TRBJ2-7, the V gene TRBV12-5; D gene uncertain. V shed 0 bases and J shed 5 bases, with 14 bases lying between them. The CDR3 sequence is 15 residues long. Per the germline V gene, CDR1 is LGHNT and CDR2 is FRNRAP. The DNA for the CDR3 is TGTGCTAGTGGTTTGGTCTTTCCGGACCTGAACGAGCAGTACTTC. This gives the protein CASGLVFPDLNEQYF.

The chain is built from TRBV4-1 and TRBJ1-2, with a possible D match to TRBD1 (5 bases). The germline V and J ends were trimmed by 1 base and 1 base, with 13 bases remaining between them. This CDR3 comprises 16 residues. CDR1 is MGHRA, CDR2 YSYEKL, per germline. The CDR3 spells CASSQVPYGGNYGYTF. The CDR3 DNA follows: TGCGCCAGCAGCCAAGTCCCTTATGGGGGTAACTATGGCTACACCTTC.